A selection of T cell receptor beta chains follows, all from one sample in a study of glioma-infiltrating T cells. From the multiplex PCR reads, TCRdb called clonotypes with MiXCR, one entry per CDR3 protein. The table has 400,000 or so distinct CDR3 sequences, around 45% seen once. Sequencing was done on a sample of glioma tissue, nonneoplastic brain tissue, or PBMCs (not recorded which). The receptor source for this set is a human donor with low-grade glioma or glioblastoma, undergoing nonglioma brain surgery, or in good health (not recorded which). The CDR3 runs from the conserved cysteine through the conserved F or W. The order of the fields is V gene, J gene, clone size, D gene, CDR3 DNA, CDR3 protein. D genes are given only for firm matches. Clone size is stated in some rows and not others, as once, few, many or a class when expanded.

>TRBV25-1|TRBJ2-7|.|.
TGTGCCAGCAAAAAACAGCCTAGACCCTACGAGCAGTACTTC
CASKKQPRPYEQYF
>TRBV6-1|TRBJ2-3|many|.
TGTGCCAGCAGTCCCGACGGGGGCGCTAGCACAGATACGCAGTATTTT
CASSPDGGASTDTQYF
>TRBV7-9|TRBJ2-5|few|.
TGTGCCAGCAGCTTCATAGAGGGAGAGACCCAGTACTTC
CASSFIEGETQYF
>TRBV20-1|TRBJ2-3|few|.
TGCAGTGCCCATTGGAGATCCCACACAGATACGCAGTATTTT
CSAHWRSHTDTQYF
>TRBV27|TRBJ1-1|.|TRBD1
TGTGCCAGCAGTGAACCGGGACAGGGACGAAACACTGAAGCTTTCTTT
CASSEPGQGRNTEAFF
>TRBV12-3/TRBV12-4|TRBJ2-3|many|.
TGTGCCAGCAGTTACAACCTTCCCACAGATACGCAGTATTTT
CASSYNLPTDTQYF
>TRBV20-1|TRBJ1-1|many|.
TGCAGTGCTAGAAGACGTTGGACTGAAGCTTTCTTT
CSARRRWTEAFF
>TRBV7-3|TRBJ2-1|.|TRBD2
TGTGCCAGCAGCCCCGGACTAGCGCAGAATGAGCAGTTCTTC
CASSPGLAQNEQFF
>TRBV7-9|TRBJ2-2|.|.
TGTGCCAGCAGCTCGGACAGCTTCACCGGGGAGCTGTTTTTT
CASSSDSFTGELFF
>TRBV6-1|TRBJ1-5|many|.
TGTGCCAGCAGTGAACTAAGGACTTTAAGCAATCAGCCCCAGCATTTT
CASSELRTLSNQPQHF
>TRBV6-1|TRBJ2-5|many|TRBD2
TGTGCCAGCAGTTCGCGGGGGGGCCAAGAGACCCAGTACTTC
CASSSRGGQETQYF
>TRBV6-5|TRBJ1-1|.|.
TGTGCCAGCAGTACAGGGCGAACTGAAGCTTTCTTT
CASSTGRTEAFF
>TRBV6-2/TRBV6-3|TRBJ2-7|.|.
TGTGCCAGCAGGACACTGGGCCCCTCGGACGAGCAGTACTTC
CASRTLGPSDEQYF
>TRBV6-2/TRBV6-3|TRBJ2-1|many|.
TGTGCCAGCAGCTCCCCTGGAACGTGGGGGGACCGCGGTGAGCAGTTCTTC
CASSSPGTWGDRGEQFF
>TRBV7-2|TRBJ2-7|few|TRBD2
TGTGCCAGCAGTTTGACTAGCGTATCCTACGAGCAGTACTTC
CASSLTSVSYEQYF
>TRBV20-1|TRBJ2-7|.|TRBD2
TGCGGTGCTAGAGTCGGGGGGAGCTCCTACGAGCAGTACTTC
CGARVGGSSYEQYF
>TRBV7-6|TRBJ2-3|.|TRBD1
TGTGCCAGCAGCCCGACAGGGATAGGCACAGATACGCAGTATTTT
CASSPTGIGTDTQYF
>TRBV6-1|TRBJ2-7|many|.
TGTGCCAGCAGTCTCGGTCTAGGGGACTCGACTTACGAGCAGTACTTC
CASSLGLGDSTYEQYF
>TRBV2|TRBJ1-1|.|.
TGTGCCAGCAGTGTGGGACCCCTGAACACTGAAGCTTTCTTT
CASSVGPLNTEAFF
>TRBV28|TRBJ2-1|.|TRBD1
TGTGCCAGCAGTTTAGTCACAGGGGGCTGGTTCTTC
CASSLVTGGWFF
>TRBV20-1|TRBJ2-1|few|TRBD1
TGCAGTGCTAGTGGGTGGGACAGTGGGCGGTACAATGAGCAGTTCTTC
CSASGWDSGRYNEQFF
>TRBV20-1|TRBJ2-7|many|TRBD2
TGCAGTGCGGCGGTACTAGCGGTTACCTACGAGCAGTACTTC
CSAAVLAVTYEQYF
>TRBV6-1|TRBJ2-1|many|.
TGTGCCAGCAGTTTAGATCTTCTCTCCTACAATGAGCAGTTCTTC
CASSLDLLSYNEQFF
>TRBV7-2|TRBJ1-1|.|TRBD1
TGTGCCAGCGGCCCCTCCGGGACAGGGGTCACCTACACTGAAGCTTTCTTT
CASGPSGTGVTYTEAFF
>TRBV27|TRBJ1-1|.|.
TGTGCCAGCAGTCATACATCCGTCAGTGAAGCTTTCTTT
CASSHTSVSEAFF
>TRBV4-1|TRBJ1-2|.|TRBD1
TGCGCCAGCAGCCAATCAGGGGGCGATGGCTACACCTTC
CASSQSGGDGYTF
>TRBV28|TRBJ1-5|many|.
TGTGCCAGCAGTTTCCGGGACCGCAATCAGCCCCAGCATTTT
CASSFRDRNQPQHF
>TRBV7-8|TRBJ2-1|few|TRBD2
TGTGCCAGCAGCCCTGTAGGGGGAGCGGGAGCAGGCAATGAGCAGTTCTTC
CASSPVGGAGAGNEQFF
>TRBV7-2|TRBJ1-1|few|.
TGTGCCAGCAGCGTGCAGGGACGAGGGACTGAAGCTTTCTTT
CASSVQGRGTEAFF
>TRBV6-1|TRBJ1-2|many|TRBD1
TGTGCCAGCAGCCCGCCGGGACAGAGCTTCTATGGCTACACCTTC
CASSPPGQSFYGYTF
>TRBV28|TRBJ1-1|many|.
TGTGCCAGCAGTTTGGCAGGATTCTACACTGAAGCTTTCTTT
CASSLAGFYTEAFF
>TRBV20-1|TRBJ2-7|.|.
TGCAGTGCTAGAAGCCGGCAGGGTCGCCGTCTCGAGCAGCACTTC
CSARSRQGRRLEQHF
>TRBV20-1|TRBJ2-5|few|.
TGCAGCCCTGGTGGTTTTGGGACCCAGTACTTC
CSPGGFGTQYF
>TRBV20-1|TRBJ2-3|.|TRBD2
TGCAGTGCTAGGTACCCGGCGGGGGGGCCGGCAGATACGCAGTATTTT
CSARYPAGGPADTQYF
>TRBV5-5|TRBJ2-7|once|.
TGTGCCAGCAGCTTGGCCGCTAGCTTGAGCGAGCAGTACTTC
CASSLAASLSEQYF
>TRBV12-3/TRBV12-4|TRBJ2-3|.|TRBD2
TGTGCCAGCAGGGAATCAGGGACTAGATCGTATTTT
CASRESGTRSYF
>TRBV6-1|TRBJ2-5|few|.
TGTGCCAGCAGTGAAGTCCCGAACCGGCGACAAGAGACCCAGTACTTC
CASSEVPNRRQETQYF
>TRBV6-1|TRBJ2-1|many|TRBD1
TGTGCCAGCAGTTGGGACAGGGTTTACAATGAGCAGTTCTTC
CASSWDRVYNEQFF
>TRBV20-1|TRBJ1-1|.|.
TGCAGTGCTAATAATAGGGGAAACACTGAAGCTTTCTTT
CSANNRGNTEAFF
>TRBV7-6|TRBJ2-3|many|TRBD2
TGTGCCAGCAGCTTAGCGTGGGCGGGAGAAATAGATACGCAGTATTTT
CASSLAWAGEIDTQYF
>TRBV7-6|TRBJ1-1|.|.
TGTGCCAGCAGCGCCGGTACAGTGAACACTGAAGCTTTCTTT
CASSAGTVNTEAFF
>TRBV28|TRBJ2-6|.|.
TGTGCCAGCAGTTCGACGGCGGGGGCCAAGGTCCTGACTTTC
CASSSTAGAKVLTF
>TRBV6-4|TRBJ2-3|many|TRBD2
TGTGCCAGCGGTCCGGGACTAGCGGGAGCCAATACGCAGTATTTT
CASGPGLAGANTQYF
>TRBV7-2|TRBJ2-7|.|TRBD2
TGTGCCAGCAGCGGGACTAGCGGGAGGTACGAGCAGTACTTC
CASSGTSGRYEQYF
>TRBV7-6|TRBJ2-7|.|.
TGTGCCAGCAGCCCGCTCCGCTACAAGCAGTACTTC
CASSPLRYKQYF
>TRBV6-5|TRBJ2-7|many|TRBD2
TGTGCCAGCAGTTACACACTAGCGGGAGTCTACGAGCAGTACTTC
CASSYTLAGVYEQYF